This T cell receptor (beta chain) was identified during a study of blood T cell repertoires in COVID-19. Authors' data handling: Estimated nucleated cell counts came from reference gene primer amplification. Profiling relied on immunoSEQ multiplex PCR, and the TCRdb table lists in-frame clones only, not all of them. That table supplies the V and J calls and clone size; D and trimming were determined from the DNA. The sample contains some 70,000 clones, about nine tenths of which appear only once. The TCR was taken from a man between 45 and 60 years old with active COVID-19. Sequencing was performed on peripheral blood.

The CDR3 spells CASSLAGWEQYF. CDR3 sequence (DNA): TGTGCCAGCAGCCTCGCGGGTTGGGAGCAGTACTTC. The genes are TRBV7-2 and TRBJ2-7; weak D call: TRBD2 (5 bases). The germline V and J ends were trimmed by 5 bases and 7 bases, with 12 bases remaining between them. Per the germline V gene, CDR1 is SGHTA and CDR2 is FQGNSA. The CDR3 spans 12 residues.